This TCR beta chain was recovered during a study of beta chain features in type 1 diabetes. General study findings and limits: VDJ junctions sequenced from type 1 diabetes patients showed fewer insertions and more deletions.

Sequenced material consisted of expressed TCRB transcripts (all of the isolated RNA was reverse transcribed). Repertoires were generated with immunoSEQ multiplex PCR, while TCRdb's copy carries only in-frame clones and drops some. The sample includes 450,000 to 550,000 clones, 30% seen only once; the top ten take 0.05% to 0.065%. V was pared by 2 bases and J by 5 bases, with 16 bases between. CDR3 length equals 16 residues. Per the germline V gene, CDR1 is MDHEN and CDR2 is SYDVKM. A word on this clone: Its antigen is as yet unknown.

Populations obtained by sorting all exceeded 98% purity. Sequencing used naive CD4+ T cells from blood. The TCR sequence derives from a man between 18 and 35 years old in good health. This chain links TRBV28 with TRBJ2-1, with a weak D call TRBD2 (6 bases). CDR3 residues: CASSLGGTIPNNEQFF. As DNA, the CDR3 is TGTGCCAGCAGTTTAGGAGGGACCATACCAAACAATGAGCAGTTCTTC.